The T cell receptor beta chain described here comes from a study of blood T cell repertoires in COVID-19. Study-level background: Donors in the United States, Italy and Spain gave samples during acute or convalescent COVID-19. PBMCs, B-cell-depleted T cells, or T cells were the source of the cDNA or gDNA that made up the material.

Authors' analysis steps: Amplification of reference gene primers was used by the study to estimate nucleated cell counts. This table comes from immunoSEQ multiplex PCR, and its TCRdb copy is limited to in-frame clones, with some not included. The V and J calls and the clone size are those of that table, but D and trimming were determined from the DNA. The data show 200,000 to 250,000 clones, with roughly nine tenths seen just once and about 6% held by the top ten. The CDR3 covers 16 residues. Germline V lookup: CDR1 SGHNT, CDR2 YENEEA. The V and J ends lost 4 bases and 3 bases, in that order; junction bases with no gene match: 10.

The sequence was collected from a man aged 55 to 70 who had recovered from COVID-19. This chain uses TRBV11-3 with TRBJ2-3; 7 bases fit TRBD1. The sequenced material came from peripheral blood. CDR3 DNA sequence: TGTGCCAGCAGCTCAAGGACAGGACGGGTAACAGATACGCAGTATTTT. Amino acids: CASSSRTGRVTDTQYF.